Shown below are 7 T cell receptor beta chains from a single sample sequenced in a study of neurological immune-mediated disorders. Via MiXCR, TCRdb re-called the 5' RACE reads, giving one row per CDR3 protein. The table has 30,000 to 45,000 distinct CDR3 sequences, roughly 10% seen once. Source material: CD4+ T cells from blood. These receptors came from a woman in her 30s with HTLV-1-associated myelopathy (HAM/TSP).

This clonotype was seen repeatedly, ten times or more. The rearrangement joins TRBV20-1 to TRBJ1-6, with 7 bases lining up with TRBD1. Germline CDR1 is DFQATT and CDR2 is SNEGSKA (reference sequence). The junction had 6 bases not matched to a gene; V was cut back by 3 bases and J by 7 bases. This CDR3 has 14 residues. The CDR3 nucleotides are TGCAGTGCTAGTCAGGGGGGAGGGAATTCACCCCTCCACTTT. Residues: CSASQGGGNSPLHF.

This clonotype was recorded many times. The chain is built from TRBV20-1 and TRBJ2-3; TRBD2 might be the D (6 bases). The length of the CDR3 is 13 residues. The germline CDR1 and CDR2 sequences are DFQATT and SNEGSKA (reference sequence). Trimming removed 8 bases at V and 1 base at J, with 13 bases between. DNA of the CDR3: TGCAGTTATCCGGGGGAGCGCACAGATACGCAGTATTTT. It encodes CSYPGERTDTQYF.

Many counts were recorded for this clonotype. The chain is built from TRBV20-1 and TRBJ2-1; TRBD1 agrees at 7 bases. Germline trimming cut 1 base from V and 10 bases from J; bases unmatched to any gene: 7. This CDR3 spans 13 amino acids. Germline-derived CDR1 and CDR2 are DFQATT and SNEGSKA (reference sequence). CDR3 loop: CSARAEGAGEQFF. The CDR3 DNA reads as TGCAGTGCTAGAGCTGAGGGGGCAGGCGAGCAGTTCTTC.

The chain has TRBV6-5 and TRBJ1-2; D is ambiguous. V lost 6 bases to trimming and J lost 2 bases, with 13 bases between them. The CDR3 length is 14 residues. CDR1 and CDR2 (germline): MNHEY, SVGAGI. Written as DNA, the CDR3 is TGTGCCAGCAGCCGTCCGTTAAGGAACTATGGCTACACCTTC. It translates to CASSRPLRNYGYTF.

This clonotype was seen repeatedly, ten times or more. This sequence joins TRBV7-9 and TRBJ1-4; D unresolved. The CDR3 totals 11 residues. Trimming shortened V by 2 bases and J by 7 bases, and 2 bases separated the two germline ends. Germline-derived CDR1 and CDR2 are SEHNR and FQNEAQ (reference sequence). CDR3 nucleotide sequence: TGTGCCAGCAGCTTACTTGAAAAACTGTTTTTT. This encodes CASSLLEKLFF. Full variable domain (rest looked up from reference TRBV7-9 and TRBJ1-4): DTGVSQNPRHKITKRGQNVTFRCDPISEHNRLYWYRQTLGQGPEFLTYFQNEAQLEKSRLLSDRFSAERPKGSFSTLEIQRTEQGDSAMYLCASSLLEKLFFGSGTQLSVL.

In the case of this clonotype: One end of the junction does not line up with germline, which may come from a read error. The rearrangement joins TRBV5-1 to TRBJ2-3; 10 bases are a match to TRBD2. CDR3 length: 14 amino acids. The germline V gene has CDR1 SGHRS and CDR2 YFSETQ. CDR3 nucleotide sequence: TGTGTCAGCAGTCGAGCGGGGGGGCCAGATACGCAGTATTTT. Protein sequence: CVSSRAGGPDTQYF.

This clonotype was seen ten or more times. J is TRBJ1-1 and V is TRBV18, with no clear D. V gave up 1 base and J gave up 1 base, with 7 bases separating them. Germline CDR1 and CDR2: KGHSH and LQKENI. This CDR3 is built from 14 residues. This chain's CDR3 is CASSPREPNTEAFF. In nucleotides, the CDR3 is TGTGCCAGCTCACCACGGGAACCGAACACTGAAGCTTTCTTT.